The clone carrying this T cell receptor beta chain turned up a few times. At one boundary the junction diverges from the germline segment, which might be a read error. Listed TCR primers and previously described methods were used for bulk TCR libraries. A single record per CDR3 protein comes from TCRdb applying MiXCR to the PCR reads. This sample has 600,000 to 650,000 distinct CDR3 sequences; 20% occur once, and the top ten carry around 0.86%. The CDR3 spans 11 residues. Germline V gene data show CDR1 as MNHEY and CDR2 as SVGAGI. This entry is derived from a study of molecular identifiers for immune sequencing clone quantification. As for the study in general: Four of five splits of RNA from roughly 20,000 or 100,000 naive CD8 cells were sequenced in replicates.

This TCR was recovered from a human donor in good health. Some libraries in this study had Jurkat cell RNA spiked in. J is TRBJ1-1 and V is TRBV6-5; unclear D gene. Specimen: naive CD8+ T cells from blood, with Jurkat cell RNA spiked in. Subset reported: FACS-sorted CD8+CD4-CCR7+CD45RA+ naive T cells. This CDR3 reads CAGSQNTEAFF. The CDR3 DNA sequence: TGTGCCGGCAGCCAGAACACTGAAGCTTTCTTT.